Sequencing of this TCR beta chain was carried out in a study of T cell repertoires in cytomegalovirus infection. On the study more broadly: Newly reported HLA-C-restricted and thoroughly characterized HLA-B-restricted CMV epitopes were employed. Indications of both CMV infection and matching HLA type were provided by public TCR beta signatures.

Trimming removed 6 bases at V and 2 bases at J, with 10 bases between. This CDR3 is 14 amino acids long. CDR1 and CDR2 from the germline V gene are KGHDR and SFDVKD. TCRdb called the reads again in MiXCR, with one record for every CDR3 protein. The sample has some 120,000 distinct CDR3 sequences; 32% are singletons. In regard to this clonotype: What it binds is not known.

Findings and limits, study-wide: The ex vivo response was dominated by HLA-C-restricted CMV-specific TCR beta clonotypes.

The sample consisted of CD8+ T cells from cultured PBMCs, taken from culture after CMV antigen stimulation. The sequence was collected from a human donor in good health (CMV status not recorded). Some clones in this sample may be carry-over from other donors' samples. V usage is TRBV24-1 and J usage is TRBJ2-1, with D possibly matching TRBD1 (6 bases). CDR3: CATSRAGAYNEQFF. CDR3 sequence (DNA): TGTGCCACCAGTAGGGCAGGGGCCTACAATGAGCAGTTCTTC.